Listed below are T cell receptor beta chains from one sample, sequenced in a study of Graves' ophthalmopathy and Graves' hyperthyroidism. In TCRdb, the multiplex PCR reads were re-called with MiXCR into one record per CDR3 protein. The table records 1 million to 1.3 million distinct CDR3 sequences, approximately 35% of them present only once. The sample was peripheral blood or thyroid tissue (not recorded which). The source of these receptors is an adult man with Graves' hyperthyroidism. Both conserved end residues are part of each CDR3. Each record gives: D gene, V gene, clone size, J gene, CDR3 protein, CDR3 DNA. The D gene is left open where the match is weak. Clone sizes are given selectively: once, few, many, or a class where the clone is expanded.

>NA|TRBV19|NA|TRBJ1-5
CASRQKVAGYQPQHF
TGTGCCAGTAGACAAAAGGTGGCAGGGTATCAGCCCCAGCATTTT
>NA|TRBV5-1|NA|TRBJ2-2
CASSKGRGNTGELFF
TGCGCCAGCAGCAAAGGCAGGGGGAACACCGGGGAGCTGTTTTTT
>NA|TRBV20-1|many|TRBJ1-6
CSARAIGGGLSPLHF
TGCAGTGCTAGGGCTATTGGGGGGGGCCTATCACCCCTCCACTTT
>TRBD1|TRBV7-2|NA|TRBJ1-4
CASSGGGTGGEKLFF
TGTGCCAGCAGCGGCGGCGGGACAGGGGGTGAAAAACTGTTTTTT
>TRBD2|TRBV20-1|many|TRBJ2-5
CSARDSSGGTQETQYF
TGCAGTGCTAGAGATAGTAGCGGGGGTACTCAAGAGACCCAGTACTTC
>NA|TRBV7-8|many|TRBJ2-7
CASSFVGQNHEQYF
TGTGCCAGCAGCTTCGTTGGTCAGAACCACGAGCAGTACTTC
>TRBD1|TRBV6-5|few|TRBJ2-5
CASSDDREETQYF
TGTGCCAGCAGTGACGACAGGGAAGAGACCCAGTACTTC
>TRBD1|TRBV20-1|NA|TRBJ1-5
CSARVGDRVRQPQHF
TGCAGTGCTAGAGTAGGAGACAGGGTTCGACAGCCCCAGCATTTT
>NA|TRBV7-9|many|TRBJ2-6
CASSRGSGTSGANVLTF
TGTGCCAGCAGCCGCGGTAGTGGGACCTCTGGGGCCAACGTCCTGACTTTC
>TRBD1|TRBV5-1|few|TRBJ2-5
CASSSGQAEGETQYF
TGCGCCAGCAGCTCGGGACAGGCCGAAGGAGAGACCCAGTACTTC
>TRBD2|TRBV14|NA|TRBJ2-5
CASSRLAGGSTGETQYF
TGTGCCAGCAGCCGGCTAGCGGGAGGTAGCACCGGGGAGACCCAGTACTTC
>NA|TRBV12-3/TRBV12-4|NA|TRBJ1-5
CASRQQRSNQPQHF
TGTGCCAGCAGACAACAGCGTAGCAATCAGCCCCAGCATTTT
>TRBD1|TRBV29-1|NA|TRBJ1-2
CTPERVGEQGAYYGYTF
TGCACCCCAGAGAGGGTCGGCGAGCAGGGGGCCTACTATGGCTACACCTTC
>NA|TRBV4-1|NA|TRBJ1-5
CASSQFRGPQPQHF
TGCGCCAGCAGCCAATTCAGGGGTCCGCAGCCCCAGCATTTT
>NA|TRBV7-2|NA|TRBJ2-7
CASSGVALRGEQYF
TGTGCCAGCAGCGGGGTGGCCCTCCGGGGCGAGCAGTACTTC
>NA|TRBV10-3|NA|TRBJ2-2
CASRPAANTGELFF
TGTGCCAGCCGGCCAGCGGCGAACACCGGGGAGCTGTTTTTT
>NA|TRBV4-1|NA|TRBJ2-2
CASSQDWASAGELFF
TGCGCCAGCAGCCAAGATTGGGCTAGCGCCGGGGAGCTGTTTTTT
>NA|TRBV7-2|few|TRBJ2-3
CASSLGGSIADTQYF
TGTGCCAGCAGCTTAGGTGGGAGTATAGCAGATACGCAGTATTTT
>NA|TRBV19|few|TRBJ1-1
CAGSIQGSNTEAFF
TGTGCCGGTAGTATCCAAGGCTCGAACACTGAAGCTTTCTTT
>NA|TRBV15|NA|TRBJ2-3
CATSRDNWRDTQYF
TGTGCCACCAGCAGAGATAATTGGCGAGATACGCAGTATTTT
>NA|TRBV7-3|once|TRBJ2-5
CASSQVFGGKQETQYF
TGTGCCAGCAGCCAAGTGTTCGGCGGGAAACAAGAGACCCAGTACTTC
>NA|TRBV7-9|many|TRBJ1-4
CASSSQGNEKLFF
TGTGCCAGCAGCTCCCAGGGTAATGAAAAACTGTTTTTT
>TRBD1|TRBV5-4|few|TRBJ1-1
CASSLMGRYRGPNTEAFF
TGTGCCAGCAGCTTGATGGGCAGGTACAGGGGACCGAACACTGAAGCTTTCTTT
>TRBD1|TRBV2|NA|TRBJ2-6
CASRQGEANVLTF
TGTGCCAGCCGACAGGGGGAGGCCAACGTCCTGACTTTC
>TRBD1|TRBV5-1|many|TRBJ2-7
CASSVGTGKPYEQYF
TGCGCCAGCAGCGTCGGGACAGGTAAACCCTACGAGCAGTACTTC
>NA|TRBV7-2|NA|TRBJ2-2
CASSLVTANTGELLF
TGTGCCAGCAGCTTAGTGACAGCTAACACCGGGGAGCTGCTTTTT
>TRBD1|TRBV19|NA|TRBJ1-5
CATKETGFNQPQHF
TGTGCCACCAAGGAGACAGGGTTCAATCAGCCCCAGCATTTT
>TRBD1|TRBV28|many|TRBJ1-5
CASSNPTGVAQPQHF
TGTGCCAGCAGTAATCCAACAGGGGTAGCTCAGCCCCAGCATTTT
>TRBD1|TRBV6-1|NA|TRBJ2-7
CASSDGTGDPYEQYF
TGTGCCAGCAGTGACGGGACAGGGGATCCCTACGAGCAGTACTTC
>NA|TRBV29-1|few|TRBJ1-1
CSVGRVRNTEAFF
TGCAGCGTTGGCAGGGTGCGGAACACTGAAGCTTTCTTT
>NA|TRBV25-1|many|TRBJ1-1
CASTEYRVPGTEAFF
TGTGCCAGCACCGAATATAGGGTCCCTGGCACTGAAGCTTTCTTT
>TRBD1|TRBV6-5|few|TRBJ2-7
CASSAWDRGSGEQYF
TGTGCCAGCAGTGCGTGGGACAGGGGATCGGGGGAGCAGTACTTC
>TRBD1|TRBV29-1|NA|TRBJ1-3
CSVTCPQGAAMNTIYF
TGCAGCGTTACTTGTCCGCAGGGGGCCGCAATGAACACCATATATTTT
>TRBD1|TRBV7-2|NA|TRBJ1-1
CASSLAGQGLTEAFF
TGTGCCAGCAGCTTGGCGGGACAGGGCTTGACTGAAGCTTTCTTT
>TRBD1|TRBV20-1|few|TRBJ2-7
CSATGQGNDEQYF
TGCAGTGCTACGGGACAGGGTAATGACGAGCAGTACTTC
>TRBD2|TRBV9|NA|TRBJ2-1
CASSDRTSGYNEQFF
TGTGCCAGCAGCGATAGGACTAGCGGGTACAATGAGCAGTTCTTC
>NA|TRBV4-1|once|TRBJ2-5
CASSQGSVNQETQYF
TGCGCCAGCAGCCAAGGGTCCGTCAACCAAGAGACCCAGTACTTC
>NA|TRBV10-3|NA|TRBJ1-2
CAINGVGDYGYTF
TGTGCCATTAATGGGGTGGGGGACTATGGCTACACCTTC
>NA|TRBV7-2|many|TRBJ1-6
CASSDGASYNSPLHF
TGTGCCAGCAGCGACGGCGCGTCCTATAATTCACCCCTCCACTTT
>NA|TRBV19|NA|TRBJ2-7
CASAWRGEQYF
TGTGCCAGTGCTTGGCGTGGCGAGCAGTACTTC
>NA|TRBV7-2|once|TRBJ1-1
CASSFRTSIEAFF
TGTGCCAGCAGCTTCCGAACCTCGATTGAAGCTTTCTTT
>NA|TRBV6-2/TRBV6-3|NA|TRBJ1-5
CASSYRSGDQPQHF
TGTGCCAGCAGTTACAGGTCAGGGGATCAGCCCCAGCATTTT
>TRBD2|TRBV10-3|NA|TRBJ2-3
CATRGNLAVTDTQYF
TGTGCCACCCGGGGAAACCTAGCGGTCACAGATACGCAGTATTTT
>TRBD1|TRBV19|NA|TRBJ2-7
CASSIRTGYEQYF
TGTGCCAGTAGTATCCGGACAGGCTACGAGCAGTACTTC
>NA|TRBV29-1|NA|TRBJ2-1
CSVERRAGYNEQFF
TGCAGCGTTGAAAGAAGGGCTGGCTACAATGAGCAGTTCTTC
>TRBD2|TRBV7-7|NA|TRBJ2-2
CASSARLAGESTGELFF
TGTGCTAGCAGCGCCCGACTAGCGGGAGAGAGCACCGGGGAGCTGTTTTTT
>NA|TRBV12-3/TRBV12-4|NA|TRBJ2-7
CASRSNRDLSYEQYF
TGTGCCAGCAGATCAAACAGGGACCTCTCCTACGAGCAGTACTTC
>NA|TRBV11-2|NA|TRBJ1-2
CASSRDMGYTF
TGTGCCAGCAGCCGGGACATGGGCTACACCTTC
>NA|TRBV19|many|TRBJ2-2
CAMQGLGGELFF
TGTGCCATGCAGGGACTGGGCGGGGAGCTGTTTTTT
>NA|TRBV9|many|TRBJ2-5
CASSVWGNQETQYF
TGTGCCAGCAGCGTTTGGGGGAACCAAGAGACCCAGTACTTC
>NA|TRBV25-1|NA|TRBJ1-1
CASSEEAGEAFF
TGTGCCAGCAGCGAAGAGGCGGGGGAAGCTTTCTTT
>NA|TRBV20-1|many|TRBJ1-6
CSARLQGSNSPLHF
TGCAGTGCTAGATTACAGGGCTCCAATTCACCCCTCCACTTT
>TRBD1|TRBV10-3|NA|TRBJ1-1
CAIGRQGVGTEAFF
TGTGCCATCGGAAGACAGGGGGTAGGGACTGAAGCTTTCTTT
>NA|TRBV7-6|few|TRBJ1-6
CASTRTRQETPLHF
TGTGCCAGCACCAGGACACGTCAGGAGACACCCCTCCACTTT